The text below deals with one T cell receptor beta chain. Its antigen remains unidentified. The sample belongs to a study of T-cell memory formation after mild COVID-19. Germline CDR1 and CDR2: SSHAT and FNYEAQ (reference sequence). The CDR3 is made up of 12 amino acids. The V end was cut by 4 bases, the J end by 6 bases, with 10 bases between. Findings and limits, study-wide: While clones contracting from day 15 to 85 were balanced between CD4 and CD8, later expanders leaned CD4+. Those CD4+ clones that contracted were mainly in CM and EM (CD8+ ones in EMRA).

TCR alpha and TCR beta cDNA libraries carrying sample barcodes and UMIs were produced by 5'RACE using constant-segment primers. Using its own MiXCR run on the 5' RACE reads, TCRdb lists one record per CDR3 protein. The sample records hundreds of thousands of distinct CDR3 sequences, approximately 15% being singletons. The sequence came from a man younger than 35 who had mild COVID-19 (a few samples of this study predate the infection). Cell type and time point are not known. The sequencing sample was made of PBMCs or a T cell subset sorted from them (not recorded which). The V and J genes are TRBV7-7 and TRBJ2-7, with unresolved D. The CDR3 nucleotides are TGTGCCAGCAGCTCTTCGGGTGGCGAGCAGTACTTC. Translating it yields CASSSSGGEQYF.